These 15 T cell receptor beta chains were all obtained from the same sample, sequenced in a study of regulatory T cells in long-lasting Graves disease. The time point was: newly diagnosed GD, antithyroid drugs for less than 3 months. PBMC-derived RNA was used for the TCR library. In building TCR beta libraries, iRepertoire HTBI primers were used together with Arm-PCR of CDR3 regions. MiXCR was run by TCRdb on the multiplex PCR reads, yielding one entry per CDR3 protein. Here the sample spans about 430,000 distinct CDR3 sequences, 15% being singletons. Separately, the same data were catalogued under a study of T cells in Graves' hyperthyroidism and ophthalmopathy.

The sequences come from peripheral blood mononuclear cells (PBMCs), collected at new diagnosis, from a patient treated with antithyroid drugs. The source of these receptors is a woman aged 40 to 50 with Graves disease.

This clonotype showed up many times. The chain links TRBV2 to TRBJ2-1, with 7 bases that match TRBD1. Germline V gives CDR1 SNHLY, CDR2 FYNNEI. The CDR3 has 16 residues. The J segment lost 6 bases and the V segment lost 5 bases, leaving 13 bases of the junction unmatched. CDR3 sequence (DNA): TGTGCCAGCAGTCATCAACCGACAGGGACCAGCAATGAGCAGTTCTTC. Encoded protein: CASSHQPTGTSNEQFF. Complete variable domain (other parts from reference TRBV2 and TRBJ2-1): EPEVTQTPSHQVTQMGQEVILRCVPISNHLYFYWYRQILGQKVEFLVSFYNNEISEKSEIFDDQFSVERPDGSNFTLKIRSTKLEDSAMYFCASSHQPTGTSNEQFFGPGTRLTVL.

Only a few counts were recorded for this clonotype. This clone may be a read error of a much larger clone one base away. The chain employs TRBV5-1 and TRBJ2-1; 8 nucleotides match TRBD1. The junction had 7 bases not matched to a gene; V was cut back by 4 bases and J by 10 bases. Germline V CDR1 and CDR2: SGHRS, YFSETQ. The CDR3 covers 13 residues. CDR3 sequence reads: CASSLPTGDEQFF. The DNA of the CDR3 is TGCGCCAGCAGCCTCCCGACAGGGGACGAGCAGTTCTTC.

This clonotype was found a few times. This chain uses TRBV3-1 with TRBJ2-5, with 9 bases matching TRBD2. The ends lost 0 bases at V and 5 bases at J; junction bases unmatched: 4. This CDR3 region has 15 residues. Germline V gives CDR1 LGHDT, CDR2 YNNKEL (reference sequence). CDR3 bases: TGTGCCAGCAGCCAAGATCTAGCGGGATTGGAGACCCAGTACTTC. Amino acids: CASSQDLAGLETQYF.

This clonotype has a count of ten or more. The chain has TRBV10-3 and TRBJ1-6; D perhaps matches TRBD1 (5 bases). The germline CDR1 and CDR2 sequences are ENHRY and SYGVKD. Trimming pared 3 bases from V and 7 bases from J, leaving 10 bases between. The CDR3 length is 14 residues. CDR3 nucleotides: TGTGCCATCAGTGAAAGGGGTGGAAATTCACCCCTCCACTTT. This codes for CAISERGGNSPLHF.

This clonotype has ten or more counts. The rearrangement uses TRBV7-2 and TRBJ2-7; 9 positions match TRBD2. V shed 0 bases, J shed 3 bases, and the junction held 0 bases outside the gene matches. This CDR3 comprises 14 residues. Germline CDR1 reads SGHTA; CDR2 reads FQGNSA. The CDR3 bases are TGTGCCAGCAGCTTAGCTAGCGGGAGCTACGAGCAGTACTTC. This sequence encodes CASSLASGSYEQYF.

This clonotype showed up just a few times. The chain carries TRBV28 and TRBJ2-2; either TRBD1 or TRBD2 may supply D (5 bases each). V was shortened by 6 bases and J by 7 bases, with 21 bases between the two germline ends. This CDR3 is built from 16 residues. Per the germline V gene, CDR1 is MDHEN and CDR2 is SYDVKM. CDR3 sequence reads: CASSPNTFGAGGELFF. CDR3 DNA: TGTGCCAGCAGCCCCAATACGTTCGGGGCTGGCGGGGAGCTGTTTTTT.

This clonotype turned up a few times. The chain uses TRBV29-1 and TRBJ1-5; D is uncertain. V was cut by 8 bases and J by 0 bases, with 14 bases left in between. The CDR3 spans 14 residues. Germline assignment: CDR1 SQVTM and CDR2 ANQGSEA. The CDR3 is CSLMGSLSNQPQHF. CDR3 nucleotide sequence: TGCAGCCTCATGGGGAGCCTTAGCAATCAGCCCCAGCATTTT.

There are many counts of this clonotype. The V and J genes are TRBV7-9 and TRBJ2-7; 9 bases align to TRBD2. Germline CDR1 and CDR2: SEHNR and FQNEAQ (reference sequence). The V and J ends lost 1 base and 4 bases, in that order; junction bases with no gene match: 8. The CDR3 length is 16 residues. The CDR3 sequence: CASSLGDWREGYEQYF. The CDR3 nucleotides read TGTGCCAGCAGCTTAGGGGACTGGCGGGAGGGATACGAGCAGTACTTC.

In its sample, this clonotype was seen many times. The V call is TRBV3-1, the J call TRBJ2-5, with 9 bases fitting TRBD2. The trim removed 0 bases at V and 2 bases at J, leaving 13 bases unmatched. Germline CDR1 LGHDT, CDR2 YNNKEL (reference sequence). The CDR3 length is 19 residues. The CDR3 bases are TGTGCCAGCAGCCAAGATCGTAGGGTTAGCGGGAGAAAACAAGAGACCCAGTACTTC. This gives the protein CASSQDRRVSGRKQETQYF.

This chain uses TRBV27 with TRBJ1-6; maybe TRBD1 (5 bases). This CDR3 comprises 15 residues. V shed 4 bases and J shed 10 bases, with 17 bases lying between them. CDR1 is MNHEY and CDR2 is SMNVEV in the germline V gene (reference sequence). CDR3 DNA: TGTGCCAGCAGTTCACACCGGGACCGGGGGTCACCCCTCCACTTT. It codes for CASSSHRDRGSPLHF.

This clonotype has at least ten counts. The chain recombines TRBV10-3 with TRBJ1-5, with D hard to call. The CDR3 has 14 amino acids. Trimming took off 3 bases at V and 1 base at J, with 7 bases between the two ends. Per germline, CDR1 ENHRY and CDR2 SYGVKD. The CDR3 loop is CAISEGQSNQPQHF. The CDR3 DNA reads as TGTGCCATCAGTGAAGGTCAGAGCAATCAGCCCCAGCATTTT.

This clonotype was counted ten times or more. The chain has TRBV24-1 and TRBJ1-1, with D hard to call. The CDR3 consists of 13 residues. V was cut by 9 bases and J by 5 bases, with 15 bases left in between. CDR1 and CDR2 from the germline V gene are KGHDR and SFDVKD. CDR3: CATEGSWGTEAFF. The CDR3 region has the DNA TGTGCCACCGAGGGCTCGTGGGGAACTGAAGCTTTCTTT.

This clonotype came up many times. This chain connects TRBV20-1 to TRBJ2-7; 15 bases are shared with TRBD2. The V segment lost 6 bases and the J segment 0 bases; nucleotides outside the gene matches: 6. Germline V gives CDR1 DFQATT, CDR2 SNEGSKA (reference sequence). The CDR3 is made up of 16 amino acids. The CDR3 sequence: CSATGTSGRLSYEQYF. The DNA of the CDR3 is TGCAGTGCCACCGGGACTAGCGGGAGGCTCTCCTACGAGCAGTACTTC.

The chain carries TRBV15 and TRBJ2-1; D not certain. Germline loops: CDR1 LNHNV, CDR2 YYDKDF (reference sequence). The CDR3 sequence is 15 residues long. V lost 0 bases, J lost 3 bases, and 9 bases lay in between. The CDR3 DNA sequence: TGTGCCACCAGCAGAGATCTTGGTATCTACAATGAGCAGTTCTTC. This encodes CATSRDLGIYNEQFF. Complete variable domain (other parts from reference TRBV15 and TRBJ2-1): DAMVIQNPRYQVTQFGKPVTLSCSQTLNHNVMYWYQQKSSQAPKLLFHYYDKDFNNEADTPDNFQSRRPNTSFCFLDIRSPGLGDTAMYLCATSRDLGIYNEQFFGPGTRLTVL.

This clonotype has more than one count but fewer than ten. The rearrangement uses TRBV5-5 and TRBJ2-2, with D perhaps matching TRBD1 (5 bases). V lost 3 bases, J lost 2 bases, and 11 bases lay in between. CDR1 is SGHKS and CDR2 is YYEKEE in the germline V gene (reference sequence). There are 15 residues in the CDR3. The CDR3, as DNA: TGTGCCAGCAGCTGGGGCACAGAAAACACCGGGGAGCTGTTTTTT. This sequence encodes CASSWGTENTGELFF.